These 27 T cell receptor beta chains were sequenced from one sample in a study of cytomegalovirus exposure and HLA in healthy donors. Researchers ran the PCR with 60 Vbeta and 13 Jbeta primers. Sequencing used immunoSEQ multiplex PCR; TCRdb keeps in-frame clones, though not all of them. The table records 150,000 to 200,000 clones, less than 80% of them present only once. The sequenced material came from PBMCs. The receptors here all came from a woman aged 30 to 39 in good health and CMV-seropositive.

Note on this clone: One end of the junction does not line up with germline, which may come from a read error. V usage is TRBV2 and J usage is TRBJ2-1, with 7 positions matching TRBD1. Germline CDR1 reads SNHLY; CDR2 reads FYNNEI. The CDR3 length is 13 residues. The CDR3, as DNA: TGTGCCAGCACTGAACAGGGGTTCAATGAGCAGTTCTTC. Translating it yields CASTEQGFNEQFF.

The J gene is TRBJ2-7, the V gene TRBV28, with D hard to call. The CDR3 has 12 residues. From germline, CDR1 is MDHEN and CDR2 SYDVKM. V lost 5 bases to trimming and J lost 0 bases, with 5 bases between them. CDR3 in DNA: TGTGCCAGCAGTATGAGCTCCTACGAGCAGTACTTC. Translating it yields CASSMSSYEQYF.

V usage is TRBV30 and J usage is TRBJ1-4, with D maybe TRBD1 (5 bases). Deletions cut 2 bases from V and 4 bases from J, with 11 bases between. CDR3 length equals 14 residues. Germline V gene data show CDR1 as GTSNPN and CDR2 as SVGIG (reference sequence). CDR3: CAWSLGVYNEKLFF. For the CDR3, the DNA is TGTGCCTGGAGTTTAGGGGTCTATAATGAAAAACTGTTTTTT. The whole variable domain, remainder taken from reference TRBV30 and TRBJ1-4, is SQTIHQWPATLVQPVGSPLSLECTVEGTSNPNLYWYRQAAGRGLQLLFYSVGIGQISSEVPQNLSASRPQDRQFILSSKKLLLSDSGFYLCAWSLGVYNEKLFFGSGTQLSVL.

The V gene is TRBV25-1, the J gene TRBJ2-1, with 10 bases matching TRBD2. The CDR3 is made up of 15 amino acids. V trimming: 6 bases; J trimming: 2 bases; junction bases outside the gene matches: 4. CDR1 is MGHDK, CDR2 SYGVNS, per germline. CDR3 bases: TGTGCCAGCAGCCCTCTAGCGGGGGCCTACAATGAGCAGTTCTTC. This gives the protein CASSPLAGAYNEQFF.

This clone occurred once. The CDR3 spells CASSPRTGGLANYGYTF. The CDR3 nucleotides are TGCGCCAGCAGCCCCCGGACAGGGGGGCTTGCTAACTATGGCTACACCTTC. V usage is TRBV4-1 and J usage is TRBJ1-2; the match to TRBD1 covers 10 bases. Trimming removed 4 bases from V and 0 bases from J; junction bases left unmatched: 8. The germline CDR1 and CDR2 sequences are MGHRA and YSYEKL. This CDR3 region has 17 residues.

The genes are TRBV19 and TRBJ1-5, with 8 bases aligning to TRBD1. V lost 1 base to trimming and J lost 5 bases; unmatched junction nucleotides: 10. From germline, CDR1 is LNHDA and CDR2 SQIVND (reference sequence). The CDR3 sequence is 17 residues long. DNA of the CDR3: TGTGCCAGTAGTATAGGATACGGACAGGGCGACGATCAGCCCCAGCATTTT. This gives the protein CASSIGYGQGDDQPQHF.

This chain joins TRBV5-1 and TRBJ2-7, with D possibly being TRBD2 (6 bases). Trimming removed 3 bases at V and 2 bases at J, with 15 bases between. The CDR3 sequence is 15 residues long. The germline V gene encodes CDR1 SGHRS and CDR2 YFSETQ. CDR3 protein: CASSSLEGPAYEQYF. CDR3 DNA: TGCGCCAGCAGCTCTTTGGAGGGCCCAGCCTACGAGCAGTACTTC.

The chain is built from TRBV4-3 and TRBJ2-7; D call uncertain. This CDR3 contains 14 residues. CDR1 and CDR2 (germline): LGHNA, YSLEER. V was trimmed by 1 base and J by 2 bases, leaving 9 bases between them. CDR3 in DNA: TGCGCCAGCAGCCAAGTGCGCGGAGCCTACGAGCAGTACTTC. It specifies CASSQVRGAYEQYF.

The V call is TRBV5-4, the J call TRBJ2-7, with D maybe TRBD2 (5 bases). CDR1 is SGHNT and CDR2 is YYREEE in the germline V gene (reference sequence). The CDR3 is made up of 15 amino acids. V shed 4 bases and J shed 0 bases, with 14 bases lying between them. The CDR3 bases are TGTGCCAGCAGCATGACTCTCCGGGGCTCCTACGAGCAGTACTTC. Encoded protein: CASSMTLRGSYEQYF.

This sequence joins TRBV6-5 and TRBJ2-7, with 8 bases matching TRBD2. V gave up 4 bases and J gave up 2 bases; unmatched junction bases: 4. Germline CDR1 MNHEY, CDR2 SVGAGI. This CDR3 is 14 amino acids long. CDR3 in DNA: TGTGCCAGCAGTTCGACGGGACTAGCCTACGAGCAGTACTTC. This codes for CASSSTGLAYEQYF.

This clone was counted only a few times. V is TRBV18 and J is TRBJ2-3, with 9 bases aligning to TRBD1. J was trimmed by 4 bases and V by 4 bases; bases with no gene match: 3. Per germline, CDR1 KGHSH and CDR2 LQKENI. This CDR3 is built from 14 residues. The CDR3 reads CASSQRQGADTQYF. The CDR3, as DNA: TGTGCCAGCTCACAGAGACAGGGGGCAGATACGCAGTATTTT.

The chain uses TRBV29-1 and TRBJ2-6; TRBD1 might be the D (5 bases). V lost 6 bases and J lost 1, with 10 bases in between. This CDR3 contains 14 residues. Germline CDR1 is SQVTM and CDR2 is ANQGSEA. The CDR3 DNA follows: TGCAGCGTGCGAAAGGGGTCTGGGGCCAACGTCCTGACTTTC. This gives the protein CSVRKGSGANVLTF. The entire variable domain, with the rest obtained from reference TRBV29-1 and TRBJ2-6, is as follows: SAVISQKPSRDICQRGTSLTIQCQVDSQVTMMFWYRQQPGQSLTLIATANQGSEATYESGFVIDKFPISRPNLTFSTLTVSNMSPEDSSIYLCSVRKGSGANVLTFGAGSRLTVL.

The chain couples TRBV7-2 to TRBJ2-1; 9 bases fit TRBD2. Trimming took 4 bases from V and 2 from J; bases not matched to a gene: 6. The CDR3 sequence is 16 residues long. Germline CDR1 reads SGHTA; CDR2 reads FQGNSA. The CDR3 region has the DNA TGTGCCAGCAGCTCCCACGCTAGCGGGGCCTACAATGAGCAGTTCTTC. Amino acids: CASSSHASGAYNEQFF.

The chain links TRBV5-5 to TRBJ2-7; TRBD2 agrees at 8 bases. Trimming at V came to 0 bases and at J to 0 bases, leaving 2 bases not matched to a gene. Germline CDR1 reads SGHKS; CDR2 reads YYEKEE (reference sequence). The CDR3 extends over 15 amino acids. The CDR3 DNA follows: TGTGCCAGCAGCTTGGGGACTAGCCTCTCCTACGAGCAGTACTTC. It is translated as CASSLGTSLSYEQYF.

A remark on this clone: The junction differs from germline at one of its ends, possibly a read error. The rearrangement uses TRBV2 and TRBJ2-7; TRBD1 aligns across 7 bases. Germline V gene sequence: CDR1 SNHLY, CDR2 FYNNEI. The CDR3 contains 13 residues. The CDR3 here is CASREGRQGDQYF. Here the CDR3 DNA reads TGTGCCAGCAGGGAAGGTCGACAGGGCGATCAGTACTTC.

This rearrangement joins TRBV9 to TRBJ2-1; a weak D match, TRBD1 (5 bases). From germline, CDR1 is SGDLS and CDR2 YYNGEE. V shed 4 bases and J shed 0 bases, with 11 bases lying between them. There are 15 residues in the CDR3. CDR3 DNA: TGTGCCAGCAGCAAAGACAGTGTCTCCTACAATGAGCAGTTCTTC. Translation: CASSKDSVSYNEQFF. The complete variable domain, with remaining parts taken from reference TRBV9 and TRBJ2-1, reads DSGVTQTPKHLITATGQRVTLRCSPRSGDLSVYWYQQSLDQGLQFLIQYYNGEERAKGNILERFSAQQFPDLHSELNLSSLELGDSALYFCASSKDSVSYNEQFFGPGTRLTVL.

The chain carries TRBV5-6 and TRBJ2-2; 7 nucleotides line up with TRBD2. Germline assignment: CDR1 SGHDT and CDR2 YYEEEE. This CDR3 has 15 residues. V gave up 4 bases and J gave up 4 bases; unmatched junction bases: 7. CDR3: CASSLRGEVTGELFF. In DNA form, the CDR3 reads TGTGCCAGCAGCCTACGGGGGGAGGTCACCGGGGAGCTGTTTTTT.

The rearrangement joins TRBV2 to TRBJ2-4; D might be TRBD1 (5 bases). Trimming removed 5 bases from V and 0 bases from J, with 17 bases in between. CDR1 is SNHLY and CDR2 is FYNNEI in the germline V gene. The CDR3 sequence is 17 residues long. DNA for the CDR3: TGTGCCAGCAGTCAGCTACTGACAGCCCTAGCCAAAAACATTCAGTACTTC. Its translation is CASSQLLTALAKNIQYF. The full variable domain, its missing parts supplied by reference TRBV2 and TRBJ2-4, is EPEVTQTPSHQVTQMGQEVILRCVPISNHLYFYWYRQILGQKVEFLVSFYNNEISEKSEIFDDQFSVERPDGSNFTLKIRSTKLEDSAMYFCASSQLLTALAKNIQYFGAGTRLSVL.

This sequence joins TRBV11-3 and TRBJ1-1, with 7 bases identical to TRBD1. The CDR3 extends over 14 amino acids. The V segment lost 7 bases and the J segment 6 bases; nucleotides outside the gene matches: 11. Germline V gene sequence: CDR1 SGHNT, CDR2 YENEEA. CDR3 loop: CASNEGTEGSEAFF. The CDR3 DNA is TGTGCCAGCAATGAGGGGACAGAGGGTTCTGAAGCTTTCTTT.

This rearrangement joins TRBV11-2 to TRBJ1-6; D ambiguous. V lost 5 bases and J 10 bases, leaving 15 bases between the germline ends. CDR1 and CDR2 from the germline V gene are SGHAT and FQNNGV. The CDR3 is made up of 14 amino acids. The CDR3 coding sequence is TGTGCCAGCAGCCTCCTCGACACTTTCTCACCCCTCCACTTT. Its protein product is CASSLLDTFSPLHF.

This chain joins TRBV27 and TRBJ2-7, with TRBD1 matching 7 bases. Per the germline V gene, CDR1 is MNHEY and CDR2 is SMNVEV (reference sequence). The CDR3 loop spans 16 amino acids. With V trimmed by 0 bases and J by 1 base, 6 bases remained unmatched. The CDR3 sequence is CASSLSARGISYEQYF. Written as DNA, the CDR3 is TGTGCCAGCAGTTTATCAGCCAGGGGGATTTCCTACGAGCAGTACTTC.

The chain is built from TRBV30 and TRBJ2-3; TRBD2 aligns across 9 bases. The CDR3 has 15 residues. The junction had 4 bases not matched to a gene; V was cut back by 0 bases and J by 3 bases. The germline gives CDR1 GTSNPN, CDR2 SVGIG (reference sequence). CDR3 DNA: TGTGCCTGGAGTGTAGGGCTAGCGGGAACAGATACGCAGTATTTT. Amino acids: CAWSVGLAGTDTQYF.

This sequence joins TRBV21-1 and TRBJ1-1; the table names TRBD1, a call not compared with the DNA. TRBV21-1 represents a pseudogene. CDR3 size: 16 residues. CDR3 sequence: CASSPQPTEFDTEAFF. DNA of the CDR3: TGTGCCAGCAGCCCCCAACCGACAGAATTTGACACTGAAGCTTTCTTT.

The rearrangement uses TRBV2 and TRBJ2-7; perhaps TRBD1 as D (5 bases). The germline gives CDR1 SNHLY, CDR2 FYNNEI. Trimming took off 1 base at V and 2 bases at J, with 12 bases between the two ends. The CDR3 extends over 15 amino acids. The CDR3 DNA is TGTGCCAGCAGTGAAGGGTTAGGGGCGCCCTACGAGCAGTACTTC. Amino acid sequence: CASSEGLGAPYEQYF. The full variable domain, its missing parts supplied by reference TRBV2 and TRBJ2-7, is EPEVTQTPSHQVTQMGQEVILRCVPISNHLYFYWYRQILGQKVEFLVSFYNNEISEKSEIFDDQFSVERPDGSNFTLKIRSTKLEDSAMYFCASSEGLGAPYEQYFGPGTRLTVT.

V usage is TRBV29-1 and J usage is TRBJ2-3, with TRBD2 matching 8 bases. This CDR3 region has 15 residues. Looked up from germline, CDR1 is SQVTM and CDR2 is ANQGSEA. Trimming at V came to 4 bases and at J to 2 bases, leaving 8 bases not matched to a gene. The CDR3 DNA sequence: TGCAGCGTTGTGCGCGGGGGGACGTACACAGATACGCAGTATTTT. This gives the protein CSVVRGGTYTDTQYF.

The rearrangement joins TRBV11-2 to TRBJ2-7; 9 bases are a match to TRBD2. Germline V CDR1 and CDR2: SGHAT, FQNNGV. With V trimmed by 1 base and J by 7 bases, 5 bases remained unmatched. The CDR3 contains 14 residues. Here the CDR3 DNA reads TGTGCCAGCAGCTTAGCAGCGGGGGGCCGGGAGCAGTACTTC. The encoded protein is CASSLAAGGREQYF. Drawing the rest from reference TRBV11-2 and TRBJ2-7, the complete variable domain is EAGVAQSPRYKIIEKRQSVAFWCNPISGHATLYWYQQILGQGPKLLIQFQNNGVVDDSQLPKDRFSAERLKGVDSTLKIQPAKLEDSAVYLCASSLAAGGREQYFGPGTRLTVT.

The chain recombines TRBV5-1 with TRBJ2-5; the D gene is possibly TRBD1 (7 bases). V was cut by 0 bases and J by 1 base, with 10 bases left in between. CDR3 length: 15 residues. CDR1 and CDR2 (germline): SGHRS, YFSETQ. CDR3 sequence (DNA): TGCGCCAGCAGCTTGGGGAGGGACAGCCAAGAGACCCAGTACTTC. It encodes CASSLGRDSQETQYF.